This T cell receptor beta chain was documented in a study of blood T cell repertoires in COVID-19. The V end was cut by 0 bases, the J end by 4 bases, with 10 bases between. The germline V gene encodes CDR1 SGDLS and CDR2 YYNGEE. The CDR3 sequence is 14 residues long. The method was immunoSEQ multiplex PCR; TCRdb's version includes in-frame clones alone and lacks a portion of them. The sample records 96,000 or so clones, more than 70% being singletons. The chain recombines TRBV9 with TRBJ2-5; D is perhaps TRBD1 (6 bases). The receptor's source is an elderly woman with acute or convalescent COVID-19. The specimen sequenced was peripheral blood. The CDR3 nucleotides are TGTGCCAGCAGCGTAGGACAGGCGGGAGAGACCCAGTACTTC. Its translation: CASSVGQAGETQYF.